These T cell receptor beta chains were read from a single sample in a study of cytomegalovirus exposure and HLA in healthy donors. Some clones are missing from TCRdb's copy, which holds only in-frame ones; the method was immunoSEQ multiplex PCR. The sample has about 150,000 clones; approximately 87% are singletons. The sequenced material came from PBMCs. These receptors originate from a man aged 35 to 55 in good health and CMV-seronegative. The CDR3 runs from the conserved cysteine through the conserved F or W. A D gene is named only where the DNA matches it firmly. Expanded clones get a size class; other rows say once, few or many, or leave the size out.

d_call,clone_size,j_call,v_call,cdr3_nt,cdr3_aa
-,once,TRBJ2-7,TRBV4-1,TGCGCCAGCAGCCAAGTCGGCTCCTACGAGCAGTACTTC,CASSQVGSYEQYF
TRBD2,-,TRBJ2-5,TRBV6-5,TGTGCCAGCAGTTACGTAGCGGGAGGGGTAGAGACCCAGTACTTC,CASSYVAGGVETQYF
-,-,TRBJ2-5,TRBV29-1,TGCAGCGTCGCTGCTGGCAGACAAGAGACCCAGTACTTC,CSVAAGRQETQYF
TRBD2,-,TRBJ2-3,TRBV5-6,TGTGCCAGCTCGCTTAGCGGGGGGGCCTATACGCAGTATTTT,CASSLSGGAYTQYF
-,-,TRBJ2-1,TRBV18,TGTGCCAGCTCACCACCAGGGGGGGGTCTGGGGACTGAGCAGTTCTTC,CASSPPGGGLGTEQFF
TRBD1,once,TRBJ1-1,TRBV19,TGTGCCAGTAGTATGACCTCAGGGGGTGCGATCACTGAAGCTTTCTTT,CASSMTSGGAITEAFF
-,-,TRBJ2-3,TRBV9,TGTGCCAGCAGCGTAGGGCTGGGTGGAGGCACAGATACGCAGTATTTT,CASSVGLGGGTDTQYF
TRBD1,-,TRBJ2-1,TRBV7-2,TGTGCCAGCAGCGTATGGACAGGGGACAATGAGCAGTTCTTC,CASSVWTGDNEQFF
TRBD1,-,TRBJ2-5,TRBV7-2,TGTGCCAGCAGCCCGGCTTGGGACAGTCAAGAGACCCAGTACTTC,CASSPAWDSQETQYF
-,-,TRBJ2-5,TRBV7-8,TGTGCCAGCAGCTTAGAGGAACAGGGAGCTGGACTTATGACCCAGTACTTC,CASSLEEQGAGLMTQYF
TRBD1,once,TRBJ2-5,TRBV29-1,TGCAGCGTTGAGTCAGGGGGCGACTTACCGTACTTC,CSVESGGDLPYF
TRBD2,-,TRBJ2-1,TRBV7-9,TGTGCCAGCAGCTTATACCCAGGGACTAGCGGGGGGGCCGATGAGCAGTTCTTC,CASSLYPGTSGGADEQFF
-,-,TRBJ2-7,TRBV5-6,TGTGCCAGCACCACGAGGTTATACTCCTACGAGCAGTACTTC,CASTTRLYSYEQYF
TRBD1,-,TRBJ1-2,TRBV4-2,TGTGCCAGCAGCCAAGGGACAGGGAACAATGGCTACACCTTC,CASSQGTGNNGYTF
TRBD1,few,TRBJ2-2,TRBV5-1,TGCGCCAGCAGCCGGACAGGGGGGAACACCGGGGAGCTGTTTTTT,CASSRTGGNTGELFF
TRBD2,few,TRBJ2-1,TRBV19,TGTGCCAGTAGTATAGATAGTAGCGGGGGGGGGAAGTTCTTC,CASSIDSSGGGKFF
-,-,TRBJ1-6,TRBV7-9,TGTGCCGGCTTTTCAACGACACAGGAATCACCCCTCCACTTT,CAGFSTTQESPLHF
TRBD1,-,TRBJ1-1,TRBV29-1,TGCAGCGAACAACAGGGGGCAGGTGAAGCTTTCTTT,CSEQQGAGEAFF
TRBD1,few,TRBJ1-5,TRBV28,TGTGCCAGCAGTCCAGGGGACAGGGAGGATCAGCCCCAGCATTTT,CASSPGDREDQPQHF
-,few,TRBJ1-5,TRBV28,TGTGCCAGCAGATATGGGCGGGGGCAGTATCAGCCCCAGCATTTT,CASRYGRGQYQPQHF
-,-,TRBJ1-1,TRBV7-2,TGTGCCAGCAGCTTACAGGCCCCCGGGGTGAACACTGAAGCTTTCTTT,CASSLQAPGVNTEAFF
-,-,TRBJ1-5,TRBV27,TGTGCCAGCAGTTTCTATTCCACTCAGCCCCAGCATTTT,CASSFYSTQPQHF
TRBD2,-,TRBJ2-7,TRBV9,TGTGCCAGCAGCGTCTCCCCGGGACTAGCCGACGAGCAGTACTTC,CASSVSPGLADEQYF
TRBD1,few,TRBJ1-1,TRBV29-1,TGCAGCGTTGGACAGGGGAACACTGAAGCTTTCTTT,CSVGQGNTEAFF
TRBD2,-,TRBJ2-7,TRBV11-2,TGTGCCAGCAGCTGGGCGGGGGGGGGTACCTACGAGCAGTACTTC,CASSWAGGGTYEQYF
TRBD2,-,TRBJ2-2,TRBV4-3,TGCGCCAGCAGCCAAGCGCTAGCGGGAGCGGACACCGGGGAGCTGTTTTTT,CASSQALAGADTGELFF
-,-,TRBJ1-1,TRBV21-1,TGTGCCAGCAGCAAAATGGGACAGGGGACCAACACTGAAGCTTTCTTT,CASSKMGQGTNTEAFF